The 30 T cell receptor beta chains in this list originate from one sample, sequenced in a study of radiation and T cells in renal cell carcinoma. As to time point: blood 2 weeks post-SBRT. Treatment here: 15 Gy SBRT to primary tumor, nephrectomy 4 weeks later. Generated by immunoSEQ multiplex PCR, the TCRdb table keeps only in-frame clones and is missing some. The sample shows some 120,000 clones, roughly four fifths of them seen only once. The source was blood, collected from a patient whose treatment included radiotherapy and nephrectomy. These receptors originate from a man between 50 and 59 years old with renal cell carcinoma.

This clone was observed a few times. The chain is built from TRBV19 and TRBJ1-2; 9 bases are a match to TRBD1. CDR3 length equals 17 residues. Germline V gives CDR1 LNHDA, CDR2 SQIVND (reference sequence). Trimming at V came to 0 bases and at J to 3 bases, leaving 8 bases not matched to a gene. As DNA, the CDR3 is TGTGCCAGTAGTATAGATCGGACAGGGGATCGATACTATGGCTACACCTTC. Protein: CASSIDRTGDRYYGYTF.

The V call is TRBV5-8, the J call TRBJ1-5; D gene ambiguous. CDR1 and CDR2 from the germline V gene are SGHTS and YDEGEE. Trimming shortened V by 1 base and J by 5 bases, and 13 bases separated the two germline ends. The CDR3 totals 15 residues. The CDR3 loop is CASSLKANGDQPQHF. In DNA, the CDR3 is TGTGCCAGCAGCTTGAAAGCCAATGGAGATCAGCCCCAGCATTTT.

The DNA for the CDR3 is TGTGCCAGCAGCTTAGAAGACTATTTGAGGAGAGGGGACCACGGTGGCTACACCTTC. As protein: CASSLEDYLRRGDHGGYTF. The chain has TRBV7-9 and TRBJ1-2, with a weak D call TRBD1 (5 bases). V was shortened by 1 base and J by 7 bases, with 28 bases between the two germline ends. The CDR3 runs to 19 residues. Germline V lookup: CDR1 SEHNR, CDR2 FQNEAQ (reference sequence).

This chain uses TRBV7-3 with TRBJ2-1; D possibly corresponds to TRBD1 (5 bases). Germline CDR1 SGHTA, CDR2 FQGTGA. The CDR3 is made up of 15 amino acids. Between the trimmed V and J ends, which lost 5 bases and 0 bases, there was a span of 11 bases. Here the CDR3 reads CASSRTSSSYNEQFF. The DNA of the CDR3 is TGTGCCAGCAGCCGGACATCTAGCTCCTACAATGAGCAGTTCTTC.

This clone was seen a few times. The rearrangement uses TRBV10-1 and TRBJ2-2; no reliable D call. The CDR3 loop spans 13 amino acids. The germline V gene encodes CDR1 WNHNN and CDR2 SYGVQD (reference sequence). With 3 bases removed from V and 0 bases from J, the gap between germline ends came to 2 bases. The CDR3 protein is CASSDANTGELFF. The CDR3 DNA is TGCGCCAGCAGTGACGCGAACACCGGGGAGCTGTTTTTT.

This clone showed up just once. The chain recombines TRBV6-1 with TRBJ1-6, with a tentative D call TRBD1 (6 bases). Germline CDR1 MNHNS, CDR2 SASEGT. This CDR3 comprises 13 residues. Trimming removed 8 bases at V and 3 bases at J, with 8 bases between. CDR3 sequence reads: CASRTDYNSPLHF. In DNA, the CDR3 is TGTGCCAGCCGGACAGACTATAATTCACCCCTCCACTTT.

This clone is judged medium-sized (0.01 to 0.1%). The J gene is TRBJ1-1, the V gene TRBV7-9, with unresolved D. V lost 5 bases and J 7 bases, leaving 17 bases between the germline ends. Per germline, CDR1 SEHNR and CDR2 FQNEAQ (reference sequence). The CDR3 has 14 amino acids. CDR3 nucleotides: TGTGCCAGCAGCCCCCCCGGGAGGACCGATGAAGCTTTCTTT. It codes for CASSPPGRTDEAFF.

The J gene is TRBJ2-1, the V gene TRBV27; tentatively, D is TRBD1 or TRBD2 (5 bases each). Germline loops: CDR1 MNHEY, CDR2 SMNVEV (reference sequence). The CDR3 sequence is 15 residues long. Between the trimmed V and J ends, which lost 6 bases and 8 bases, there was a span of 20 bases. This CDR3 reads CASSSSGAAIDEQFF. In DNA form, the CDR3 reads TGTGCCAGCAGCTCCTCCGGGGCCGCCATCGATGAGCAGTTCTTC.

V is TRBV2 and J is TRBJ2-3; maybe TRBD2 (6 bases). Germline CDR1 SNHLY, CDR2 FYNNEI. Deletions cut 1 base from V and 4 bases from J, with 12 bases between. This CDR3 contains 15 residues. CDR3 DNA: TGTGCCAGCAGTGAAGGTATTGCTAGCGCAGATACGCAGTATTTT. Amino acid sequence: CASSEGIASADTQYF.

The chain employs TRBV28 and TRBJ2-7; a weak D match, TRBD1 (7 bases). The CDR3 is 12 residues long. The V gene's germline CDR1 is MDHEN and CDR2 SYDVKM. Between the trimmed V and J ends, which lost 7 bases and 7 bases, there was a span of 14 bases. CDR3 amino acids: CASTTSGGEQYF. DNA for the CDR3: TGTGCCAGCACCACTTCAGGGGGGGAGCAGTACTTC.

This chain connects TRBV2 to TRBJ2-1; D not certain. From germline, CDR1 is SNHLY and CDR2 FYNNEI. V lost 4 bases to trimming and J lost 7 bases, with 11 bases between them. The CDR3 runs to 13 residues. CDR3 sequence reads: CASSGLGINEQFF. As DNA, the CDR3 is TGTGCCAGCAGTGGGCTCGGCATAAATGAGCAGTTCTTC.

The rearrangement links TRBV18 to TRBJ2-7; 8 bases align to TRBD1. J was trimmed by 2 bases and V by 2 bases; bases with no gene match: 5. The CDR3 covers 15 residues. Germline assignment: CDR1 KGHSH and CDR2 LQKENI. The CDR3 here is CASSPSRDRTYEQYF. The CDR3 nucleotides read TGTGCCAGCTCACCATCCCGGGACAGGACCTACGAGCAGTACTTC.

The chain employs TRBV25-1 and TRBJ2-7; 9 positions match TRBD1. Germline CDR1 reads MGHDK; CDR2 reads SYGVNS. V lost 2 bases to trimming and J lost 2 bases; unmatched junction nucleotides: 4. This CDR3 is 15 amino acids long. For the CDR3, the DNA is TGTGCCAGCAGTGAAGAGGGACAGGGTCCCTACGAGCAGTACTTC. It is translated as CASSEEGQGPYEQYF.

This clone rates as medium-sized. The genes are TRBV7-9 and TRBJ1-2; 8 bases agree with TRBD1. The germline CDR1 and CDR2 sequences are SEHNR and FQNEAQ (reference sequence). This CDR3 spans 14 amino acids. Trimming removed 5 bases from V and 3 bases from J; junction bases left unmatched: 5. CDR3 region: CASSPQGADYGYTF. The CDR3 DNA is TGTGCCAGCAGCCCCCAGGGGGCGGACTATGGCTACACCTTC.

The chain couples TRBV7-9 to TRBJ1-5, with D hard to call. The CDR3 is 19 amino acids. V was pared by 1 base and J by 2 bases, with 21 bases between. CDR1 and CDR2 (germline): SEHNR, FQNEAQ (reference sequence). CDR3 loop: CASSLVARGSYSRNQPQHF. Here the CDR3 DNA reads TGTGCCAGCAGCTTAGTCGCACGGGGAAGTTATAGCCGCAATCAGCCCCAGCATTTT.

The chain joins TRBV5-4 to TRBJ2-5; tentatively, D is TRBD1 (6 bases). Germline V gene lookup returns CDR1 SGHNT and CDR2 YYREEE (reference sequence). This CDR3 is built from 15 residues. The V and J ends lost 3 bases and 4 bases respectively, with 16 bases between them. CDR3 sequence: CASSSNKQGGETQYF. The CDR3 DNA is TGTGCCAGCAGCTCAAATAAACAGGGTGGAGAGACCCAGTACTTC.

This clone appeared a few times. This chain joins TRBV6-5 and TRBJ1-1; no firm D call. The CDR3 has 11 amino acids. V gave up 7 bases and J gave up 5 bases, with 8 bases separating them. CDR1 is MNHEY and CDR2 is SVGAGI in the germline V gene. The CDR3 here is CASIIGTEAFF. DNA of the CDR3: TGTGCCAGCATAATCGGAACTGAAGCTTTCTTT.

V is TRBV7-2 and J is TRBJ2-5; no firm D call. This CDR3 has 14 residues. Germline assignment: CDR1 SGHTA and CDR2 FQGNSA. V was trimmed by 1 base and J by 7 bases, leaving 13 bases between them. The CDR3 DNA follows: TGTGCCAGCAGCTTAGTGACATTTCCAGGGACCCAGTACTTC. This sequence encodes CASSLVTFPGTQYF.

The chain couples TRBV6-6 to TRBJ2-7; 9 nucleotides agree with TRBD1. The CDR3 extends over 15 amino acids. The germline CDR1 and CDR2 sequences are MNHNY and SVGAGI (reference sequence). V shed 4 bases, J shed 0 bases, and the junction held 4 bases outside the gene matches. For the CDR3, the DNA is TGTGCCAGCAGTTCCGGGACAGGGAACTCCTACGAGCAGTACTTC. Amino acids: CASSSGTGNSYEQYF.

This rearrangement joins TRBV19 to TRBJ2-6; D is perhaps TRBD1 (5 bases). This CDR3 spans 18 amino acids. V lost 4 bases and J lost 0, with 16 bases in between. CDR1 LNHDA and CDR2 SQIVND come from the germline V gene (reference sequence). CDR3 loop: CASSTSDSYLSGANVLTF. CDR3 DNA sequence: TGTGCCAGTAGTACCAGTGACAGCTACCTCTCTGGGGCCAACGTCCTGACTTTC.

The chain joins TRBV4-3 to TRBJ1-3; the D is unclear. V shed 4 bases and J shed 0 bases, with 13 bases lying between them. The CDR3 has 16 residues. From germline, CDR1 is LGHNA and CDR2 YSLEER. The CDR3 bases are TGCGCCAGCAGCCTTGAGGGAAGGCTCTCTGGAAACACCATATATTTT. Translation gives CASSLEGRLSGNTIYF.

The gene calls are TRBV2 and TRBJ1-2; no firm D call. The CDR3 is 11 amino acids. With 3 bases removed from V and 8 bases from J, the gap between germline ends came to 7 bases. Germline values: CDR1 SNHLY, CDR2 FYNNEI. The CDR3 nucleotides are TGTGCCAGCAGTGATGGTTGGGGCTACACCTTC. The encoded protein is CASSDGWGYTF. Full variable domain (rest looked up from reference TRBV2 and TRBJ1-2): EPEVTQTPSHQVTQMGQEVILRCVPISNHLYFYWYRQILGQKVEFLVSFYNNEISEKSEIFDDQFSVERPDGSNFTLKIRSTKLEDSAMYFCASSDGWGYTFGSGTRLTVV.

V is TRBV9 and J is TRBJ2-3; TRBD1 is a possible D gene (5 bases). CDR3 length: 14 amino acids. The V end was cut by 2 bases, the J end by 0 bases, with 7 bases between. Germline V gene sequence: CDR1 SGDLS, CDR2 YYNGEE. DNA of the CDR3: TGTGCCAGCAGCGTGACAGCTAGCACAGATACGCAGTATTTT. Translated: CASSVTASTDTQYF.

V usage is TRBV11-2 and J usage is TRBJ2-7; 14 bases are a match to TRBD2. Trimming cost V 5 bases and J 6 bases; bases outside gene matches: 9. The CDR3 spans 16 residues. The germline V gene encodes CDR1 SGHAT and CDR2 FQNNGV. This CDR3 reads CASSPGLAGALREQYF. The CDR3 region has the DNA TGTGCCAGCAGCCCGGGACTAGCGGGAGCATTGCGCGAGCAGTACTTC.

The chain is built from TRBV25-1 and TRBJ2-7; D tentatively fits TRBD1 or TRBD2 (5 bases each). CDR3 length: 14 amino acids. CDR1 MGHDK and CDR2 SYGVNS come from the germline V gene. The ends were cut back, 5 bases at V and 2 bases at J, with 13 bases in the middle. The CDR3 protein is CASSFTGTPYEQYF. The CDR3 DNA sequence: TGTGCCAGCAGTTTCACCGGGACCCCCTACGAGCAGTACTTC.

The CDR3 reads CASSQGQGRGAGYEQYF. The CDR3 DNA reads as TGTGCCAGCAGCCAAGGACAGGGGCGGGGGGCCGGCTACGAGCAGTACTTC. The chain has TRBV4-2 and TRBJ2-7; tentatively, D is TRBD1 or TRBD2 (8 bases each). Germline loops: CDR1 LGHNA, CDR2 YNFKEQ. CDR3 size: 17 residues. V gave up 1 base and J gave up 3 bases, with 19 bases separating them.

The chain carries TRBV6-5 and TRBJ2-2; TRBD1 matches at 8 bases. The germline CDR1 and CDR2 sequences are MNHEY and SVGAGI. This CDR3 is 15 amino acids long. Losses at the gene ends were 6 bases for V and 1 base for J; bases not matched to a gene: 4. CDR3 coding DNA: TGTGCCAGCAGGGACAGGGCAGTGAACACCGGGGAGCTGTTTTTT. It specifies CASRDRAVNTGELFF.

The V call is TRBV4-1, the J call TRBJ2-5, with a possible D match to TRBD1 (5 bases). The V end was cut by 3 bases, the J end by 1 base, with 9 bases between. Germline V gives CDR1 MGHRA, CDR2 YSYEKL. The CDR3 loop spans 14 amino acids. The chain's CDR3 is CASSHREVQETQYF. Here the CDR3 DNA reads TGCGCCAGCAGCCACAGGGAAGTCCAAGAGACCCAGTACTTC.

The chain uses TRBV7-3 and TRBJ2-1; D remains ambiguous. V was clipped by 3 bases and J by 9 bases, with 9 bases between them. The CDR3 is 12 amino acids. Germline CDR1 reads SGHTA; CDR2 reads FQGTGA. The CDR3 sequence: CASSLGLGEQFF. The CDR3 DNA is TGTGCCAGCAGCTTGGGTCTCGGTGAGCAGTTCTTC.

The chain combines TRBV30 with TRBJ2-1; the D gene is possibly TRBD2 (5 bases). The V end lost 7 bases, the J end lost 0 bases, and 10 bases lay between the germline ends. The CDR3 extends over 13 amino acids. The germline CDR1 and CDR2 sequences are GTSNPN and SVGIG (reference sequence). The CDR3 reads CAFTSDSYNEQFF. CDR3 coding DNA: TGTGCCTTCACTAGTGACTCCTACAATGAGCAGTTCTTC.